This TCR beta chain was observed in a study of cytomegalovirus exposure and HLA in healthy donors. The germline gives CDR1 SGHTA, CDR2 FQGNSA. The V and J ends lost 1 base and 3 bases, in that order; junction bases with no gene match: 1. The CDR3 loop spans 14 amino acids. Notes on this clone: Its antigen is undetermined.

Study conclusions and caveats: Cytomegalovirus-associated status was assigned to 150 to 200 TCR beta chains. Despite most TCR sequences being rare, some public TCRs occurred in many donors. According to a subsequent analysis, TCR clusters identified in the first cohort showed a tendency to co-occur across the 120 or so validation repertoires. It was confirmed in vitro that a few of the CMV-associated chains were specific for CMV antigens.

Generated by immunoSEQ multiplex PCR, the TCRdb table keeps only in-frame clones and is missing some. In the table there are 120,000 or so clones, around 90% of which are singletons. The receptor comes from a woman aged 18-35 years in good health and CMV-seronegative. The chain recombines TRBV7-2 with TRBJ2-7; 9 positions agree with TRBD2. Sequencing was carried out using PBMCs. The CDR3 DNA reads TGTGCCAGCAGCTTAGGGCGGGGGGGCTACGAGCAGTACTTC. Protein product: CASSLGRGGYEQYF.